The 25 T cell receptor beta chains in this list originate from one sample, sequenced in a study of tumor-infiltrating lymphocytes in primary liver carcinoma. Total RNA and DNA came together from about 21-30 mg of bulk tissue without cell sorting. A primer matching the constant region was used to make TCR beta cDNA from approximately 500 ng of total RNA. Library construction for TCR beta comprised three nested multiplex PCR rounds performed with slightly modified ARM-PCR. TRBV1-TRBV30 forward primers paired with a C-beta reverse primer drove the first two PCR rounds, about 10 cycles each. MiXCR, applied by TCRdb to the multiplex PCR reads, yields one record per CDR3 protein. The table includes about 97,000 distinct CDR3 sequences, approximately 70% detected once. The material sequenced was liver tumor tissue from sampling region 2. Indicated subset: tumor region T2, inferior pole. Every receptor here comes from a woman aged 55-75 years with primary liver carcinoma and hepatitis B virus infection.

The DNA of the CDR3 is TGTGCCAGCAGTCGGGAGGGACAGGGTGAAGATTCACCCCTCCACTTT. It encodes CASSREGQGEDSPLHF. The chain is built from TRBV5-4 and TRBJ1-6, with 9 bases lining up with TRBD1. The CDR3 has 16 amino acids. The ends lost 5 bases at V and 8 bases at J; junction bases unmatched: 11. The V gene's germline CDR1 is SGHNT and CDR2 YYREEE (reference sequence). Together with reference TRBV5-4 and TRBJ1-6, the CDR3 gives the full variable domain: ETGVTQSPTHLIKTRGQQVTLRCSSQSGHNTVSWYQQALGQGPQFIFQYYREEENGRGNFPPRFSGLQFPNYSSELNVNALELDDSALYLCASSREGQGEDSPLHFGNGTRLTVT.

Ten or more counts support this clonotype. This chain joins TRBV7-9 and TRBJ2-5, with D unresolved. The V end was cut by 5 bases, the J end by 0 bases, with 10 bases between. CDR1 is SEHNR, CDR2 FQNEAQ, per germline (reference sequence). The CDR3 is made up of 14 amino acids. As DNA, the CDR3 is TGTGCCAGCAGCGACCTGGCGGACCAAGAGACCCAGTACTTC. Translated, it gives CASSDLADQETQYF.

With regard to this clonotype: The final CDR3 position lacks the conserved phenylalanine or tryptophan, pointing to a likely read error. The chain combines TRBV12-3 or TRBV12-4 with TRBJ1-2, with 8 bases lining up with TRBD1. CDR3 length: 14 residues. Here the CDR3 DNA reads TGCGCCAGCAGGAGGGACAGGAGTAACTATGGCTACACCTAC. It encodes CASRRDRSNYGYTY.

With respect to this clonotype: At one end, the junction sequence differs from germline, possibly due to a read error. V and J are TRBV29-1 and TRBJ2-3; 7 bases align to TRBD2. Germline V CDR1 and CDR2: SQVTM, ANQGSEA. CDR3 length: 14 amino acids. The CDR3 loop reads CSVAPSVAGDKQYF. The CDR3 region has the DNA TGCAGCGTTGCCCCGTCTGTGGCGGGAGATAAGCAGTATTTT.

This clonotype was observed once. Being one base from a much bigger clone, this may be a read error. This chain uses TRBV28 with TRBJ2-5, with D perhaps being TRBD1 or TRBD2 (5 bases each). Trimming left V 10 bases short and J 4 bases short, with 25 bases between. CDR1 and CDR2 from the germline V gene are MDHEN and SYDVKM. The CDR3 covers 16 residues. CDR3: CANNPPGTYGAETQYF. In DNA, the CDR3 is TGTGCCAACAACCCACCCGGGACCTATGGGGCAGAGACCCAGTACTTC.

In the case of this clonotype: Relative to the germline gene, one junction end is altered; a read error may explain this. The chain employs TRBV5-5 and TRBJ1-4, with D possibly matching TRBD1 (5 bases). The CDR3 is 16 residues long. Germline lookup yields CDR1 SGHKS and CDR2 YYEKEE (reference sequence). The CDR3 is CASSLVPVRANEKLFF. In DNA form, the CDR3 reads TGTGCCAGCAGCTTGGTACCGGTCAGGGCTAATGAGAAACTGTTTTTT.

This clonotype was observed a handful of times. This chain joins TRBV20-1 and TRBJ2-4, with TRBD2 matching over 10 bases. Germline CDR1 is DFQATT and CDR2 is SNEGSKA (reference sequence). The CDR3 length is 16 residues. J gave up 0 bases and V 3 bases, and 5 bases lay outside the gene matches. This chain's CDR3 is CSARVAGGLAKNIQYF. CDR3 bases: TGCAGTGCTAGGGTAGCGGGAGGCCTAGCCAAAAACATTCAGTACTTC.

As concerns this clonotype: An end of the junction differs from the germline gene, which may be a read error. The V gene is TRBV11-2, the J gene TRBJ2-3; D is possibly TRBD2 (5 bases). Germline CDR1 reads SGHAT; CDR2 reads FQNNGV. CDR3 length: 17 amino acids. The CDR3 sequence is CASSLVRLTYTSDTRYF. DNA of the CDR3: TGTGCCAGCAGCTTAGTGAGACTAACGTACACGTCAGATACGCGGTATTTT.

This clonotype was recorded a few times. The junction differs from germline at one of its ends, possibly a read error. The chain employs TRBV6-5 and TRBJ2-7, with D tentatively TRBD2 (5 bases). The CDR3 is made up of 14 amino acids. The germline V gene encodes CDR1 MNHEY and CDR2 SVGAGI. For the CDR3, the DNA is TGTGCCAGCAGTTACCGGAGGAGATCCTACGAGCAGCACTTC. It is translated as CASSYRRRSYEQHF.

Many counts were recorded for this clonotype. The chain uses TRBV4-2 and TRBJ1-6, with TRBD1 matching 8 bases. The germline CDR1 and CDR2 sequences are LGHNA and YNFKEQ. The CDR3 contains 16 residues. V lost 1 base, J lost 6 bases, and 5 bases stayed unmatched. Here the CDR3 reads CASSQAAGQANSPLHF. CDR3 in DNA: TGTGCCAGCAGCCAAGCTGCGGGACAGGCTAATTCACCCCTCCACTTT.

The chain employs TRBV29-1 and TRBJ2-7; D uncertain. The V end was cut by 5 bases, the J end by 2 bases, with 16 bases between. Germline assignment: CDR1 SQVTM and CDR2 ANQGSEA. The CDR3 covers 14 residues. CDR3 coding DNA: TGCAGCGTTCGGCAAGTGGTTAAGACCTACGAGCAGTACTTC. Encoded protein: CSVRQVVKTYEQYF.

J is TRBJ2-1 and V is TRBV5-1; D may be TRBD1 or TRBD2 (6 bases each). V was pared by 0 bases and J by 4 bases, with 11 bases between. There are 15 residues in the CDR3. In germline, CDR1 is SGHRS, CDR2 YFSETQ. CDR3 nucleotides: TGCGCCAGCAGCTTGGACGGGGGCCTATACAATGAGCAGTTCTTC. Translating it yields CASSLDGGLYNEQFF. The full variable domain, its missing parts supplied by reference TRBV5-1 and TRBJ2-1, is KAGVTQTPRYLIKTRGQQVTLSCSPISGHRSVSWYQQTPGQGLQFLFEYFSETQRNKGNFPGRFSGRQFSNSRSEMNVSTLELGDSALYLCASSLDGGLYNEQFFGPGTRLTVL.

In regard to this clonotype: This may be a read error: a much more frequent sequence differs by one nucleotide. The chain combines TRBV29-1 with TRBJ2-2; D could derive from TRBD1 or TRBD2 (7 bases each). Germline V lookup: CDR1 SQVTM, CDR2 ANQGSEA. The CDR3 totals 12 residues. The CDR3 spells CGGDSVNGELFF. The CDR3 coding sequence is TGCGGGGGGGACAGCGTAAACGGGGAGCTGTTTTTT.

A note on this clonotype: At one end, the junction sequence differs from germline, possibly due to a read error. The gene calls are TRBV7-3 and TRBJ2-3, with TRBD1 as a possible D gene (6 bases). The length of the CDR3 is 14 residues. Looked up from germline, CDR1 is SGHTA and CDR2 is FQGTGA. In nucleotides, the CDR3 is TGTGCCAGCAGCCCAGACAGGACCACAGATGCGCAGTATTTT. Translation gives CASSPDRTTDAQYF. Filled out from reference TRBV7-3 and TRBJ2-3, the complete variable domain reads GAGVSQTPSNKVTEKGKYVELRCDPISGHTALYWYRQSLGQGPEFLIYFQGTGAADDSGLPNDRFFAVRPEGSVSTLKIQRTERGDSAVYLCASSPDRTTDAQYFGPGTRLTVL.

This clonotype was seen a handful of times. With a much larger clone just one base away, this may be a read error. The CDR3 DNA reads as TGTGCCAGCAGCCCAATCCATGAGGCAGGCAGCAATCAGCCCCAGCATTTT. This encodes CASSPIHEAGSNQPQHF. The chain carries TRBV12-3 or TRBV12-4 and TRBJ1-5; D is unclear. V was trimmed by 6 bases and J by 1 base, leaving 19 bases between them. The CDR3 is 17 amino acids.

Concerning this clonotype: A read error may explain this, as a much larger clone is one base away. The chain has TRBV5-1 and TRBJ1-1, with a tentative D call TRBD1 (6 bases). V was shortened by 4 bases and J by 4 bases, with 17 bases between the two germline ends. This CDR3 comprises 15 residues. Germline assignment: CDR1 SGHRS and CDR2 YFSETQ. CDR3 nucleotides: TGCGCCAGCAGCGGAACGGGACAAGGGAGCACTGAAGCTTTCTTT. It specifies CASSGTGQGSTEAFF.

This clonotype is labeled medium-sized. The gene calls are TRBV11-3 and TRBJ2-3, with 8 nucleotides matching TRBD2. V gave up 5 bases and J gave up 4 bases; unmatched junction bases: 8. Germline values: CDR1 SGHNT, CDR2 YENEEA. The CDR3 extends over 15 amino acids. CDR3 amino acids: CASSRPGGRSDTQYF. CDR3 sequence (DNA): TGTGCCAGCAGCCGCCCGGGGGGGAGGTCAGATACGCAGTATTTT.

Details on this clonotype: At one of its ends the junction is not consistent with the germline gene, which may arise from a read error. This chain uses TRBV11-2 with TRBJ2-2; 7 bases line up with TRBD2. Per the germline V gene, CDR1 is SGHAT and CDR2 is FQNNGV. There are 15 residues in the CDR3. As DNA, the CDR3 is TGCGCCAGCAGCCTCGCGGGAGTGAACACCGGGGAACTGTTTTTT. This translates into CASSLAGVNTGELFF.

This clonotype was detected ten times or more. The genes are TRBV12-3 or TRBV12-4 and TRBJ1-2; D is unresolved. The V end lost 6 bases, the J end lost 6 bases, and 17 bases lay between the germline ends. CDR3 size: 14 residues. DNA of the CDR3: TGTGCCAGCAGCCCAGGTCGGGGTCTTCATGGCTACACCTTC. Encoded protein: CASSPGRGLHGYTF.

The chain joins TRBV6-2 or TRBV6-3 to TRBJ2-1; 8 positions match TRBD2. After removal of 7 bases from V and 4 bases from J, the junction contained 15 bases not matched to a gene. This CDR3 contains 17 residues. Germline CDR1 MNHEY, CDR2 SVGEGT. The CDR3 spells CASIRNLAGGLYNEQFF. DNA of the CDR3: TGTGCCAGCATTAGGAATCTGGCGGGAGGTCTTTACAATGAGCAGTTCTTC.

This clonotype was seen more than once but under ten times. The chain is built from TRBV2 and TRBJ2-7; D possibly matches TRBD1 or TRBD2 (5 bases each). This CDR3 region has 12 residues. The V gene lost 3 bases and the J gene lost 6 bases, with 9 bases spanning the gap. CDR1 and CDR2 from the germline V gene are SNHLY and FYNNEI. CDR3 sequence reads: CASSEPGSEQYF. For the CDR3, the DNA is TGTGCCAGCAGTGAGCCAGGGAGCGAGCAGTACTTC.

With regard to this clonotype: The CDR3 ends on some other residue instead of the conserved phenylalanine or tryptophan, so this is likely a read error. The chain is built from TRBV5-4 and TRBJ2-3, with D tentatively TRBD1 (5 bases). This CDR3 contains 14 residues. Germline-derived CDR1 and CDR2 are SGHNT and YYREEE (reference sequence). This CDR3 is CARSLLQTGTSQYL. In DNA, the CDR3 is TGTGCCAGAAGCTTGCTACAAACAGGTACATCGCAGTATCTT.

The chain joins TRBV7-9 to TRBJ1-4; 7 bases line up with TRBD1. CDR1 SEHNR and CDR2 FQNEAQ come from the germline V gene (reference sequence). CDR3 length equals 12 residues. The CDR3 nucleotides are TGTATCAGCGGTAGGGGACAGGAAAAACTGTTTTTT. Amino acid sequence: CISGRGQEKLFF.

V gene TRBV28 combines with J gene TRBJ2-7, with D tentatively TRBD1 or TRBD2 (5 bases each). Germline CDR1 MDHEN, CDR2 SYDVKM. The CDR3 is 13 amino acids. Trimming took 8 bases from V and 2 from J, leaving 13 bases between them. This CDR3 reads CASVEGRPYEQYF. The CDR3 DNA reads TGTGCCAGCGTAGAGGGGCGTCCCTACGAGCAGTACTTC.

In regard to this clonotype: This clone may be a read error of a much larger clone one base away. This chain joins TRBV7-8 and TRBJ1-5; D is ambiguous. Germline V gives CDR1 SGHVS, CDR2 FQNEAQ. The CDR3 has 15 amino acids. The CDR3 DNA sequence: TGTGCCACCAGCTTAGTGAGCTATAGCAATCAGCCCCAGCATTTT. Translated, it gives CATSLVSYSNQPQHF.